A single sample is the source of the 23 T cell receptor beta chains below, sequenced in a study of OX40 agonist ivuxolimab in advanced cancers. The table came from immunoSEQ multiplex PCR; TCRdb's copy has only in-frame clones and leaves some out. The sample has fewer than 65,000 clones; 85% to 90% are singletons. The sequenced sample was CD4+ or CD8+ T cells sorted from blood, obtained in a trial of the OX40 agonist ivuxolimab. Receptor source: an adult with an advanced solid tumor such as melanoma, head and neck, liver or kidney cancer.

A note on this clone: The sample contains more than one DNA sequence encoding this CDR3. The chain carries TRBV19 and TRBJ2-5; D is unclear. Per the germline V gene, CDR1 is LNHDA and CDR2 is SQIVND (reference sequence). Between the trimmed V and J ends, which lost 4 bases and 3 bases, there was a span of 3 bases. The CDR3 covers 11 residues. For the CDR3, the DNA is TGTGCCAGTAGTAGAGAAGAGACCCAGTACTTC. Its protein product is CASSREETQYF.

The V and J genes are TRBV27 and TRBJ1-2, with a possible D match to TRBD1 (5 bases). The germline V and J ends were trimmed by 2 bases and 4 bases, with 14 bases remaining between them. CDR3 size: 15 residues. Germline-derived CDR1 and CDR2 are MNHEY and SMNVEV (reference sequence). CDR3 residues: CASSLDQGAGYGYTF. CDR3 in DNA: TGTGCCAGCAGTTTAGATCAGGGCGCCGGCTATGGCTACACCTTC.

This clone has just one count. This chain links TRBV29-1 with TRBJ1-1; TRBD1 aligns across 8 bases. The CDR3 runs to 16 residues. The J segment lost 1 base and the V segment lost 3 bases, leaving 10 bases of the junction unmatched. Germline V gene data show CDR1 as SQVTM and CDR2 as ANQGSEA. CDR3 nucleotide sequence: TGCAGCGTTGAGCCCGGGACAGGCCTTTCGAACACTGAAGCTTTCTTT. Its translation: CSVEPGTGLSNTEAFF.

The chain couples TRBV9 to TRBJ2-7; 10 bases map to TRBD1. V dropped 4 bases and J dropped 2; count of bases not matched to a gene: 6. This CDR3 contains 15 residues. Germline V lookup: CDR1 SGDLS, CDR2 YYNGEE. The CDR3 protein is CASSPGQGGTYEQYF. CDR3 bases: TGTGCCAGCAGCCCCGGACAGGGGGGAACCTACGAGCAGTACTTC.

This CDR3 reads CAWSVHGPYEQYF. The CDR3, as DNA: TGTGCCTGGAGTGTACATGGACCATACGAGCAGTACTTC. The V call is TRBV30, the J call TRBJ2-7; D unclear. The CDR3 totals 13 residues. V shed 0 bases and J shed 4 bases, with 10 bases lying between them. Germline CDR1 GTSNPN, CDR2 SVGIG (reference sequence). Filled out from reference TRBV30 and TRBJ2-7, the complete variable domain reads SQTIHQWPATLVQPVGSPLSLECTVEGTSNPNLYWYRQAAGRGLQLLFYSVGIGQISSEVPQNLSASRPQDRQFILSSKKLLLSDSGFYLCAWSVHGPYEQYFGPGTRLTVT.

V is TRBV9 and J is TRBJ1-2; D is possibly TRBD1 (6 bases). This CDR3 is built from 14 residues. Trimming cost V 3 bases and J 7 bases, with 16 bases left between them. Germline assignment: CDR1 SGDLS and CDR2 YYNGEE. CDR3 amino acids: CASSGLTGQVGYTF. The CDR3 DNA is TGTGCCAGCAGCGGATTGACGGGACAAGTTGGCTACACCTTC.

The J gene is TRBJ2-3, the V gene TRBV7-2; D is uncertain. V was cut by 3 bases and J by 6 bases, with 10 bases left in between. The CDR3 runs to 13 residues. CDR1 and CDR2 from the germline V gene are SGHTA and FQGNSA. The CDR3 sequence is CASSFASRDTQYF. In nucleotides, the CDR3 is TGTGCCAGCAGCTTTGCAAGTAGGGATACGCAGTATTTT.

V usage is TRBV11-2 and J usage is TRBJ1-6; no firm D call. V shed 1 base and J shed 10 bases, with 11 bases lying between them. Germline V gene data show CDR1 as SGHAT and CDR2 as FQNNGV. The CDR3 length is 14 residues. For the CDR3, the DNA is TGTGCCAGCAGCTTAGTGGCCTTCGGATCACCCCTCCACTTT. It yields the protein CASSLVAFGSPLHF.

This clone was detected only a few times. This chain connects TRBV7-9 to TRBJ1-1, with a tentative D call TRBD1 (6 bases). The CDR3 covers 13 residues. Germline assignment: CDR1 SEHNR and CDR2 FQNEAQ (reference sequence). V was shortened by 3 bases and J by 6 bases, with 11 bases between the two germline ends. The chain's CDR3 is CASSFQPGAEAFF. CDR3 DNA: TGTGCCAGCAGCTTCCAACCAGGGGCTGAAGCTTTCTTT.

The CDR3 nucleotides read TGTGCCAGCAGCTTGGGGGGTTCCCAAGAGACCCAGTACTTC. Amino acid sequence: CASSLGGSQETQYF. J is TRBJ2-5 and V is TRBV5-4; D gene ambiguous. Trimming took off 0 bases at V and 1 base at J, with 7 bases between the two ends. The CDR3 is 14 amino acids. Per germline, CDR1 SGHNT and CDR2 YYREEE (reference sequence).

This clone was seen a single time. This sequence joins TRBV14 and TRBJ1-2, with D tentatively TRBD1 (5 bases). Germline V lookup: CDR1 SGHDN, CDR2 FVKESK. The CDR3 covers 14 residues. V lost 1 base and J lost 8, with 14 bases in between. CDR3 DNA sequence: TGTGCCAGCAGCCAAGTGGCAGGGCTGGAGGGCTACACCTTC. It is translated as CASSQVAGLEGYTF.

This chain links TRBV28 with TRBJ2-7; D is undetermined. V was trimmed by 4 bases and J by 4 bases, leaving 11 bases between them. The CDR3 is made up of 13 amino acids. Germline-derived CDR1 and CDR2 are MDHEN and SYDVKM. In DNA form, the CDR3 reads TGTGCCAGCAGTTCCGCCATCGATTACGAGCAGTACTTC. Translated, it gives CASSSAIDYEQYF.

This chain joins TRBV7-2 and TRBJ2-7, with a possible D match to TRBD2 (6 bases). This CDR3 region has 14 residues. Germline V gives CDR1 SGHTA, CDR2 FQGNSA. V lost 7 bases, J lost 2 bases, and 15 bases lay in between. The CDR3 nucleotides read TGTGCCAGCACCCCCCAGGGAGGAACCTACGAGCAGTACTTC. Amino acid sequence: CASTPQGGTYEQYF.

The chain recombines TRBV7-2 with TRBJ2-3, with a possible D match to TRBD2 (5 bases). CDR3 size: 14 residues. Germline V lookup: CDR1 SGHTA, CDR2 FQGNSA. V lost 3 bases and J lost 2, with 9 bases in between. CDR3 protein: CASSFGLPTDTQYF. The CDR3 DNA follows: TGTGCCAGCAGCTTCGGACTCCCCACAGATACGCAGTATTTT.

The rearrangement links TRBV18 to TRBJ1-1; no definite D call. There are 15 residues in the CDR3. Trimming removed 4 bases at V and 3 bases at J, with 15 bases between. Germline V gene lookup returns CDR1 KGHSH and CDR2 LQKENI. CDR3 region: CASSHQRGSDTEAFF. The CDR3 DNA sequence: TGTGCCAGCTCACACCAACGAGGAAGTGACACTGAAGCTTTCTTT.

This clone has a single count. The genes are TRBV5-1 and TRBJ2-7; D unclear. Trimming took off 1 base at V and 5 bases at J, with 13 bases between the two ends. The CDR3 runs to 14 residues. CDR1 and CDR2 (germline): SGHRS, YFSETQ. CDR3: CASSLQEGRDEQYF. The CDR3 DNA reads as TGCGCCAGCAGCTTGCAGGAAGGTCGCGACGAGCAGTACTTC.

This clone was recorded only once. The rearrangement joins TRBV28 to TRBJ1-4, with a tentative D call TRBD1 (5 bases). CDR1 is MDHEN, CDR2 SYDVKM, per germline. The CDR3 spans 14 residues. Trimming stripped 3 bases from V and 8 bases from J, with 13 bases between. Here the CDR3 reads CASSLAWGREKLFF. The CDR3 DNA sequence: TGTGCCAGCAGTTTGGCTTGGGGACGAGAAAAACTGTTTTTT.

V and J are TRBV7-9 and TRBJ1-3; no clear D gene. The germline V and J ends were trimmed by 1 base and 0 bases, with 10 bases remaining between them. The CDR3 sequence is 16 residues long. Germline CDR1 SEHNR, CDR2 FQNEAQ (reference sequence). CDR3 in DNA: TGTGCCAGCAGCTTAGACTTTACTAGCTCTGGAAACACCATATATTTT. This gives the protein CASSLDFTSSGNTIYF. The full variable domain, in which reference TRBV7-9 and TRBJ1-3 provide the parts outside the CDR3, is DTGVSQNPRHKITKRGQNVTFRCDPISEHNRLYWYRQTLGQGPEFLTYFQNEAQLEKSRLLSDRFSAERPKGSFSTLEIQRTEQGDSAMYLCASSLDFTSSGNTIYFGEGSWLTVV.

CDR3 coding DNA: TGTGCCAGCAGTGAATTTAACCCTAATCAGCCCCAGCATTTT. Translated: CASSEFNPNQPQHF. The V call is TRBV2, the J call TRBJ1-5; D is unclear. V was trimmed by 2 bases and J by 4 bases, leaving 9 bases between them. This CDR3 is 14 amino acids long. Germline CDR1 is SNHLY and CDR2 is FYNNEI.

The CDR3 coding sequence is TGTGCCAGCTCCCCCGACGGGTGGGTCGCTTTCTTT. Its translation is CASSPDGWVAFF. V gene TRBV18 combines with J gene TRBJ1-1; no clear D gene. Germline assignment: CDR1 KGHSH and CDR2 LQKENI. The CDR3 consists of 12 residues. Deletions cut 6 bases from V and 11 bases from J, with 16 bases between.

The J gene is TRBJ2-1, the V gene TRBV14; tentatively, D is TRBD2 (6 bases). CDR3 length equals 15 residues. Trimming left V 3 bases short and J 3 bases short, with 12 bases between. In germline, CDR1 is SGHDN, CDR2 FVKESK. The CDR3 DNA sequence: TGTGCCAGCAGCCAGGAGGGAAGGCTCTACAATGAGCAGTTCTTC. It yields the protein CASSQEGRLYNEQFF.

The rearrangement links TRBV7-2 to TRBJ1-3; D might be TRBD1 (5 bases). Trimming removed 5 bases from V and 8 bases from J, with 13 bases in between. This CDR3 is 13 amino acids long. Germline loops: CDR1 SGHTA, CDR2 FQGNSA. The CDR3 sequence: CASSLRGGDTIYF. The CDR3 nucleotides are TGTGCCAGCAGCCTCCGGGGGGGAGACACCATATATTTT.

This clone was recorded only once. The rearrangement uses TRBV7-9 and TRBJ2-7; tentatively, D is TRBD1 or TRBD2 (5 bases each). The CDR3 is made up of 17 amino acids. Germline values: CDR1 SEHNR, CDR2 FQNEAQ (reference sequence). V dropped 1 base and J dropped 3 bases, with 19 bases sitting between them. The CDR3 DNA follows: TGTGCCAGCAGCTTAGACGGGGACGGACCCTCAGGCTACGAGCAGTACTTC. The encoded protein is CASSLDGDGPSGYEQYF.